This TCR beta chain comes out of a study of T cell clonality in common variable immunodeficiency. The study, taken as a whole, reports: Common variable immunodeficiency TCR beta sequences reportedly had fewer deletions and N-nucleotide insertions.

Details on this clone: Its antigen is currently unknown. The read comes to an end 3 residues before the CDR3 does, leaving the germline J gene to fill in the end.

V shed 5 bases and J shed 9 bases, with 11 bases lying between them. CDR1 and CDR2 from the germline V gene are LNHDA and SQIVND (reference sequence). This CDR3 has 12 residues. The data were produced by immunoSEQ multiplex PCR, yet TCRdb's version contains in-frame clones alone and is incomplete. Sampling found around 28,000 clones, none seen once. This chain uses TRBV19 with TRBJ2-1; perhaps TRBD2 as D (6 bases). The material sequenced was peripheral blood mononuclear cells. The sequence was obtained from a human donor with common variable immunodeficiency. The covered CDR3 bases are TGTGCCAGTAGTTACGGAGGGTTTGAG. Amino acids: CASSYGGFE. The whole CDR3 reads CASSYGGFEQFF.